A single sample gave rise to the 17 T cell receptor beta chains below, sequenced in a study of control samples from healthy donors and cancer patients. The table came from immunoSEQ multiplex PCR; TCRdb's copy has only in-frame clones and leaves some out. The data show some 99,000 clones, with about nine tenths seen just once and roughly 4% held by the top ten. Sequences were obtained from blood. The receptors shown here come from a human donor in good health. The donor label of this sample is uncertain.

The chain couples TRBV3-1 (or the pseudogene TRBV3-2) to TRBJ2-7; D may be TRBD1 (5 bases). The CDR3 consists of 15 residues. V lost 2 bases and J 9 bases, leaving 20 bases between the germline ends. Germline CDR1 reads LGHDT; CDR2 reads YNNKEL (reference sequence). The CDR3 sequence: CASSQLDRASNGQYF. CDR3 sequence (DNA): TGTGCCAGCAGCCAACTCGACAGAGCCAGCAACGGGCAGTACTTC.

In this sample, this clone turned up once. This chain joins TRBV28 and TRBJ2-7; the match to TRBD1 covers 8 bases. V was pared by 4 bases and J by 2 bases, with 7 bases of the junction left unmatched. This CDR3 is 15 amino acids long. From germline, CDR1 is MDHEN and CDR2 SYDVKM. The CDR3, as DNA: TGTGCCAGCAGTTCGCCGGGACAGGCAACCTACGAGCAGTACTTC. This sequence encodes CASSSPGQATYEQYF.

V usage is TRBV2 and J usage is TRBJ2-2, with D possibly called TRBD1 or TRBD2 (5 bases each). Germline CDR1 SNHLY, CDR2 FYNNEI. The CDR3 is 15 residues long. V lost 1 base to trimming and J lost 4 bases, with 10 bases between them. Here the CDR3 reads CASSEGGAPTGELFF. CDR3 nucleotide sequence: TGTGCCAGCAGTGAAGGAGGGGCACCCACCGGGGAGCTGTTTTTT.

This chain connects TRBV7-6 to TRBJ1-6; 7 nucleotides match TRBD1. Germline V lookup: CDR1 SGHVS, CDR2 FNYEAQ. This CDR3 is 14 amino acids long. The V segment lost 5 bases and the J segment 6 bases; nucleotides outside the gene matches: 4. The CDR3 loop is CASSAGTANSPLHF. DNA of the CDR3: TGTGCCAGCAGCGCCGGGACAGCTAATTCACCCCTCCACTTT.

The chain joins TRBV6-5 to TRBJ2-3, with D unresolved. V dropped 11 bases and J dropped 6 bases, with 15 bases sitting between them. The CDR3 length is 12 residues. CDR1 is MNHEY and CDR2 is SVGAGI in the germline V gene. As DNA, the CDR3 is TGTGCCTCAGACCACGGTTGGGATACGCAGTATTTT. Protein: CASDHGWDTQYF.

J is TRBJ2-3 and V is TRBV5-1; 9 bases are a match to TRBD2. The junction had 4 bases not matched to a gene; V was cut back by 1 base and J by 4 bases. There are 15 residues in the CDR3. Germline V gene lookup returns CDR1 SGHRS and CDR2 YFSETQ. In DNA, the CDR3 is TGCGCCAGCAGCTTGTCCCTAGCGGGACCAGATACGCAGTATTTT. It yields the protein CASSLSLAGPDTQYF.

Written as DNA, the CDR3 is TGTGCCAGCAGGTTCGGGACACAGAACACCGGGGAGCTGTTTTTT. This codes for CASRFGTQNTGELFF. The chain recombines TRBV2 with TRBJ2-2, with TRBD1 as a possible D gene (6 bases). Germline CDR1 reads SNHLY; CDR2 reads FYNNEI. V shed 6 bases and J shed 1 base, with 12 bases lying between them. The CDR3 is 15 residues long.

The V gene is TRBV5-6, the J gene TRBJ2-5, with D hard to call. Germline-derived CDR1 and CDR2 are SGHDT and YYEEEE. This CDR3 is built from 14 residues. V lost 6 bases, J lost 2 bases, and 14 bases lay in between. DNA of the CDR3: TGTGCCAGCAAGTTTAAAGGGCCGCAAGAGACCCAGTACTTC. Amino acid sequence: CASKFKGPQETQYF.

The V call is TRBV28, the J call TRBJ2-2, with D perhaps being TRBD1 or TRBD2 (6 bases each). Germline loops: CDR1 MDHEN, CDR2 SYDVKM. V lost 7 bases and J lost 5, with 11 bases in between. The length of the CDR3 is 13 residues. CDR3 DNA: TGTGCCAGCAAGGGGGGAGGTACCGGGGAGCTGTTTTTT. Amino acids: CASKGGGTGELFF.

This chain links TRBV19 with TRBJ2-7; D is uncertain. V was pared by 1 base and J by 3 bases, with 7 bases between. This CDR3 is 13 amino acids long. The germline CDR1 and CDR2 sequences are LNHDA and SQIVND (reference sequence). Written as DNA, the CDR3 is TGTGCCAGTAGTATAGGAAACAGCTACGAGCAGTACTTC. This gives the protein CASSIGNSYEQYF.

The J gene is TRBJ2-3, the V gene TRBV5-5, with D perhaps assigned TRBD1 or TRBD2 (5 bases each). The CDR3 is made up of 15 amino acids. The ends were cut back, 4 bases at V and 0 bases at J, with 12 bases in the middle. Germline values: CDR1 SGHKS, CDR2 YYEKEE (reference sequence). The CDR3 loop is CASSGGVSSTDTQYF. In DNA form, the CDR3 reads TGTGCCAGCAGCGGGGGAGTGTCCAGCACAGATACGCAGTATTTT.

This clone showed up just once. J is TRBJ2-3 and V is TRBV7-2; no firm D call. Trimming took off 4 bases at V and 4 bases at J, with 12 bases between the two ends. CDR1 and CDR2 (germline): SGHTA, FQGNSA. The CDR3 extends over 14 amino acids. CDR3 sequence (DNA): TGTGCCAGCAGCTATGCACAGATGTCAGATACGCAGTATTTT. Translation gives CASSYAQMSDTQYF.

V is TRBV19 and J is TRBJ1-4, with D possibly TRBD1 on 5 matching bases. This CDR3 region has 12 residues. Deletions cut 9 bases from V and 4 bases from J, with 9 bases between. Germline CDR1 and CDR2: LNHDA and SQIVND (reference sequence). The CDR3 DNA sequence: TGTGCCAGGCCTGGACATAATGAAAAACTGTTTTTT. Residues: CARPGHNEKLFF.

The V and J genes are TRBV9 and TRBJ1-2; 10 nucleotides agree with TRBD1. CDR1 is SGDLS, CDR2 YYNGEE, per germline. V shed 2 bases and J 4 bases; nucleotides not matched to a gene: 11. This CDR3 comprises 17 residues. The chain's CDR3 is CASSVTGQGHGFYGYTF. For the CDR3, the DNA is TGTGCCAGCAGCGTGACGGGACAGGGGCATGGGTTCTATGGCTACACCTTC.

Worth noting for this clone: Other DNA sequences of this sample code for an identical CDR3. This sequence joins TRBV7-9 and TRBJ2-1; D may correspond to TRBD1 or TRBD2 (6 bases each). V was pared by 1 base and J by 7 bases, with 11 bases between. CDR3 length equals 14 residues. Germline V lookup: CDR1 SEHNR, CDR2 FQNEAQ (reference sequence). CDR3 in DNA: TGTGCCAGCAGCTTAGGACTAGGGGGAAATGAGCAGTTCTTC. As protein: CASSLGLGGNEQFF.

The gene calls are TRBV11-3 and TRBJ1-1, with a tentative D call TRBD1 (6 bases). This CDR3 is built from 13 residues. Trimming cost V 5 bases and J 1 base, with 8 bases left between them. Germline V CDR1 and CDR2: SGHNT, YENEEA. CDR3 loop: CASSPQGNTEAFF. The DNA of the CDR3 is TGTGCCAGCAGCCCACAGGGGAACACTGAAGCTTTCTTT. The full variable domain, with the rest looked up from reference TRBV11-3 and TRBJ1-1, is EAGVVQSPRYKIIEKKQPVAFWCNPISGHNTLYWYLQNLGQGPELLIRYENEEAVDDSQLPKDRFSAERLKGVDSTLKIQPAELGDSAVYLCASSPQGNTEAFFGQGTRLTVV.

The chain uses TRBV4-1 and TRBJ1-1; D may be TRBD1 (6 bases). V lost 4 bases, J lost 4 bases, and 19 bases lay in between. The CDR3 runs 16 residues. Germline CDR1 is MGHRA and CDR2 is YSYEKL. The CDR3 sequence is CASSPDPGHQTTEAFF. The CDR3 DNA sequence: TGCGCCAGCAGCCCAGATCCGGGACATCAAACCACTGAAGCTTTCTTT.